The clone carrying this TCR beta chain was picked up a small number of times. TCRdb reprocessed the PCR reads via MiXCR. The data show about 23,000 clones, approximately 24% seen once. There were no patients who had received any treatment before thyroid surgery. The data are from a study of metastatic and nonmetastatic thyroid tumors. Germline loops: CDR1 MNHEY, CDR2 SVGAGI. V lost 5 bases, J lost 10 bases, and 12 bases lay in between. This CDR3 is 12 amino acids long. The chain recombines TRBV6-5 with TRBJ2-1; no firm D call. Sequencing was carried out using blood. The receptor comes from a female donor with papillary thyroid cancer or a benign thyroid nodule (not recorded which). Some clones in this sample may be carry-over from other donors' samples. The CDR3 nucleotides read TGTGCCAGCAGTCCCTCGGTTGGGGAGCAGTTCTTC. It is translated as CASSPSVGEQFF.